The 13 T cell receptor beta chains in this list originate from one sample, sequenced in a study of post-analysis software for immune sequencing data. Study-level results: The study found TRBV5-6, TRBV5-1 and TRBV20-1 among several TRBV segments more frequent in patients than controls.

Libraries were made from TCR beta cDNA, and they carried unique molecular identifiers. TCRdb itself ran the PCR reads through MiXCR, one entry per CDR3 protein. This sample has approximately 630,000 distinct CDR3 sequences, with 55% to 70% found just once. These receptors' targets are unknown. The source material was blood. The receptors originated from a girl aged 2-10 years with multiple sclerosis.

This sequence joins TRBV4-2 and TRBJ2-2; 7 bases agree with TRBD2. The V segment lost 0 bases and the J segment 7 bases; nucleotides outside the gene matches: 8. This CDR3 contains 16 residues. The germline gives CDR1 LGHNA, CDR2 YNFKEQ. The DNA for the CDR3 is TGTGCCAGCAGCCAAGATGGCGGGAGAGGAATCGGGGAGCTGTTTTTT. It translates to CASSQDGGRGIGELFF.

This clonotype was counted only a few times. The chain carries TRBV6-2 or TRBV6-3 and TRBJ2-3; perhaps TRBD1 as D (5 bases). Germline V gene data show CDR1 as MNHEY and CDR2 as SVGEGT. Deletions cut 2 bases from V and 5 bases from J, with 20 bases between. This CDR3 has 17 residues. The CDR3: CASSYPLRQGPGDTQYF. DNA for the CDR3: TGTGCCAGCAGTTACCCCCTCCGGCAGGGCCCAGGAGATACGCAGTATTTT.

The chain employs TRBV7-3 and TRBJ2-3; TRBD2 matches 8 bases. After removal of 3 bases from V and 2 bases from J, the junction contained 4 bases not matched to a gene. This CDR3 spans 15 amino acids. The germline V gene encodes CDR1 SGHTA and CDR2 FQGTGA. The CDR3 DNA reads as TGTGCCAGCAGCTTTATCGGGAGGGACACAGATACGCAGTATTTT. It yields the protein CASSFIGRDTDTQYF.

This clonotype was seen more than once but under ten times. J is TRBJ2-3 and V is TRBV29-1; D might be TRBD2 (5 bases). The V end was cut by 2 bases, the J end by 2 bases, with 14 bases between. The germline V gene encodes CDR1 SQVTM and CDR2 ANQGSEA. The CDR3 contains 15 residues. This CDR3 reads CSVEQLRVPTDTQYF. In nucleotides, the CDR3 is TGCAGCGTTGAACAGCTGCGGGTTCCCACAGATACGCAGTATTTT.

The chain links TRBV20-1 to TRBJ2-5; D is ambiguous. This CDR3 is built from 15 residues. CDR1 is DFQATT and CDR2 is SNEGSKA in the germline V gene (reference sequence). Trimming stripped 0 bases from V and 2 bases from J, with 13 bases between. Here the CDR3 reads CSARDPRRTQETQYF. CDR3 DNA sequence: TGCAGTGCTAGAGATCCGAGACGCACGCAAGAGACCCAGTACTTC.

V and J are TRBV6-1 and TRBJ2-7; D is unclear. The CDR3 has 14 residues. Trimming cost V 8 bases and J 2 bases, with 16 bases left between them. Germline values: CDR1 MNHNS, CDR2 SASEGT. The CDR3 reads CASQRTEPPYEQYF. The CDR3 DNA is TGTGCCAGCCAAAGGACGGAGCCTCCCTACGAGCAGTACTTC.

The CDR3 region is CASSPALAQKGYNEQFF. The CDR3 coding sequence is TGTGCCAGCAGTCCCGCGTTGGCCCAAAAGGGGTACAATGAGCAGTTCTTC. The J gene is TRBJ2-1, the V gene TRBV9; D may be TRBD1 (5 bases). Between the trimmed V and J ends, which lost 5 bases and 4 bases, there was a span of 22 bases. Germline V gives CDR1 SGDLS, CDR2 YYNGEE. This CDR3 is built from 17 residues.

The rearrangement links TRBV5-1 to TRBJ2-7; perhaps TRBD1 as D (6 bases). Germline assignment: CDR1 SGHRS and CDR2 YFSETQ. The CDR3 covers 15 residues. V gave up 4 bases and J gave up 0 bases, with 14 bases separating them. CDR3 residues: CASSPDRGGSYEQYF. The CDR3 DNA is TGCGCCAGCAGCCCGGACAGAGGCGGCTCCTACGAGCAGTACTTC.

The DNA of the CDR3 is TGTGCCAGCCCCAGGGGGCTAGCGAGAAGCACAGATACGCAGTATTTT. The encoded protein is CASPRGLARSTDTQYF. This chain connects TRBV12-3 or TRBV12-4 to TRBJ2-3, with TRBD1 identical over 8 bases. The CDR3 is made up of 16 amino acids. The V and J ends lost 8 bases and 0 bases, in that order; junction bases with no gene match: 10.

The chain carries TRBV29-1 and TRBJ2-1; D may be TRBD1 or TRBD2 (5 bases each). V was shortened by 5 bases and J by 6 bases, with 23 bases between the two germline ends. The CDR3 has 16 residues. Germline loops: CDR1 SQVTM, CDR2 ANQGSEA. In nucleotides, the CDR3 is TGCAGCGTTCTGGGGGTCTGGGCTACCCTGGGCAATGAGCAGTTCTTC. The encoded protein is CSVLGVWATLGNEQFF.

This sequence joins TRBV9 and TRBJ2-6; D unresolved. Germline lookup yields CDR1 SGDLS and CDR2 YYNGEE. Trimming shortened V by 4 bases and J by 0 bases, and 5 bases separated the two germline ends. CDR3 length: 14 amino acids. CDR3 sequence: CASSPHSGANVLTF. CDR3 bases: TGTGCCAGCAGCCCTCACTCTGGGGCCAACGTCCTGACTTTC.

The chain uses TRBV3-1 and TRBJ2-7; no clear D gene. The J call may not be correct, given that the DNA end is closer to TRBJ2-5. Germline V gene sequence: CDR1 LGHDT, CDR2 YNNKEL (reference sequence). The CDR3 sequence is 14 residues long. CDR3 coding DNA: TGTGCCAGCAGCCAAGAGTCCACCGGCGGGACCCAGTACTTC. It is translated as CASSQESTGGTQYF.

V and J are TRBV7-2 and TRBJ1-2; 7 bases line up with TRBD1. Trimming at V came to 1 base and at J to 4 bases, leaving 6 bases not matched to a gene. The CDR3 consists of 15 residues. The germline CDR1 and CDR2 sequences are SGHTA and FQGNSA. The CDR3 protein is CASSLVQTGFYGYTF. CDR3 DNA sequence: TGTGCCAGCAGCTTAGTCCAGACAGGGTTCTATGGCTACACCTTC.